This is a list of T cell receptor beta chains from one sample in a study of CD8+ T cells in alopecia areata. Sequencing was performed with immunoSEQ multiplex PCR; in TCRdb, only in-frame clones are kept and a portion is missing. The data show 150,000 to 200,000 clones, with about three fifths seen just once and approximately 1.3% held by the top ten. The material sequenced was CD4+ T cells sorted from blood, taken around week 50, from a patient treated with tofacitinib. The receptors derive from a human donor with alopecia areata. Both conserved end residues are part of each CDR3. D genes are given only for firm matches.

d_call,j_call,v_call,cdr3_aa
TRBD1,TRBJ1-2,TRBV6-5,CASTRDRGWGYTF
TRBD2,TRBJ2-1,TRBV29-1,CSVVGGSGGILRGQFF
-,TRBJ2-7,TRBV6-5,CASSYSGGVGREQYF
-,TRBJ2-2,TRBV29-1,CSVTGTHTGELFF
-,TRBJ1-1,TRBV7-6,CASSPGPIPNTEAFF
-,TRBJ2-1,TRBV29-1,CSETRVNEQFF
-,TRBJ2-4,TRBV25-1,CASSEVIGRKNIQYF
TRBD2,TRBJ2-7,TRBV5-1,CASSPGGKEQYF
TRBD2,TRBJ2-1,TRBV6-4,CASIPSGTSGGALGDEQFF
-,TRBJ1-4,TRBV19,CASSMRGRTTNEKLFF
-,TRBJ2-7,TRBV4-1,CASSQDIRPYEQYF
-,TRBJ2-2,TRBV7-2,CASRNPGDTGELFF
TRBD2,TRBJ2-1,TRBV11-3,CASSSTSGGNNEQFF
-,TRBJ2-2,TRBV7-2,CASSRTVNTGELFF
-,TRBJ2-3,TRBV5-1,CASSLGGEADTQYF
-,TRBJ2-5,TRBV4-3,CASSQGDGETQYF
TRBD1,TRBJ1-1,TRBV7-2,CASKFGDRGTEAFF
-,TRBJ2-1,TRBV7-9,CASSSHGTQYNEQFF
-,TRBJ1-1,TRBV15,CATSSGRRGVNTEAFF
-,TRBJ2-5,TRBV29-1,CSAKTGNQETQYF
TRBD1,TRBJ2-1,TRBV30,CAGDRGSYNEQFF
-,TRBJ1-1,TRBV25-1,CASRQNTEAFF
TRBD1,TRBJ1-1,TRBV4-2,CASSQGDRDTEAFF
-,TRBJ1-2,TRBV7-2,CASSPPTDFYGYTF
-,TRBJ1-6,TRBV4-3,CASSQAKGRNNSPLHF
TRBD1,TRBJ1-2,TRBV15,CATSREGGQVPGYTF
-,TRBJ2-1,TRBV4-1,CASSQVGRGVYNEQFF
TRBD1,TRBJ2-2,TRBV6-5,CASSSGQGYVTGELFF
TRBD1,TRBJ1-1,TRBV29-1,CSVDRGPSEAFF
-,TRBJ1-5,TRBV4-3,CASSSDYSNQPQHF
-,TRBJ1-4,TRBV29-1,CSVDGGTNEKLFF
TRBD2,TRBJ2-1,TRBV29-1,CSVARTSGGNEQFF
-,TRBJ1-1,TRBV30,CAWSVGGNTEAFF
-,TRBJ2-4,TRBV19,CASSIGSWDIQYF
-,TRBJ1-1,TRBV5-1,CASSLETLGNTEAFF
-,-,TRBV15,CATSPYRGEGYEQYF
-,TRBJ2-3,TRBV29-1,CSVARLDTQYF
TRBD1,TRBJ2-1,TRBV25-1,CASRGQGGGEQFF
TRBD1,TRBJ1-1,TRBV27,CASSEYRGRAFF
TRBD2,TRBJ2-1,TRBV7-3,CASSGTGGGPHEQFF
-,TRBJ2-7,TRBV2,CASSGGQHYEQYF